This T cell receptor (beta chain) was documented in a study of T cell repertoires in cytomegalovirus infection. Study-wide background: Based on public TCR beta signatures, there were indications of CMV infection and of a matching HLA type. Findings of the study overall: CMV-specific TCR beta clonotypes restricted by HLA-C were the ones dominating the ex vivo response.

TCRdb re-called the reads with MiXCR, one entry per CDR3 protein. The sample lists roughly 230,000 distinct CDR3 sequences; 12% were seen once. Germline values: CDR1 LNHDA, CDR2 SQIVND (reference sequence). CDR3 length: 15 amino acids. V lost 0 bases and J 0 bases, leaving 6 bases between the germline ends. This clonotype was detected a few times. Its matching antigen is unknown. The chain carries TRBV19 and TRBJ2-1; D call uncertain. The sequenced material came from PBMCs. The TCR comes from a human donor in good health (CMV status not recorded). Some clones in this sample may be carry-over from other donors' samples. CDR3 in amino acids: CASSIDTSSYNEQFF. Here the CDR3 DNA reads TGTGCCAGTAGTATAGACACAAGCTCCTACAATGAGCAGTTCTTC.